A single sample gave rise to the 22 T cell receptor beta chains below, sequenced in a study of breast tumors, draining lymph nodes, adjacent tissues. Each CDR3 protein gets one entry after TCRdb re-called the multiplex PCR reads with MiXCR. The repertoire holds about 180,000 distinct CDR3 sequences, with roughly a third as singletons. Axillary draining lymph nodes of breast cancer patients supplied the node samples. The sequenced sample was axillary lymph node tissue. These receptors were taken from a female donor with breast cancer. Some clones in this sample may be carry-over from other donors' samples.

This clonotype was picked up one time. The chain uses TRBV27 and TRBJ2-7, with D possibly being TRBD2 (6 bases). The V gene lost 1 base and the J gene lost 5 bases, with 24 bases spanning the gap. The CDR3 sequence is 18 residues long. Germline assignment: CDR1 MNHEY and CDR2 SMNVEV (reference sequence). The CDR3 DNA reads as TGTGCCAGCAGTTTATTGGCGACTAGTTGGGGTCCTACCCACGAGCAGTACTTC. It translates to CASSLLATSWGPTHEQYF.

Ten or more counts support this clonotype. J is TRBJ2-5 and V is TRBV11-3; tentative D call: TRBD2 (6 bases). Trimming removed 4 bases at V and 4 bases at J, with 22 bases between. Germline loops: CDR1 SGHNT, CDR2 YENEEA. The length of the CDR3 is 17 residues. The chain's CDR3 is CASSWRPGLYGGETQYF. CDR3 DNA: TGTGCCAGCAGCTGGCGTCCGGGCCTTTACGGGGGAGAGACCCAGTACTTC.

This clonotype was seen a handful of times. V usage is TRBV11-2 and J usage is TRBJ1-5, with no clear D. V dropped 7 bases and J dropped 3 bases, with 16 bases sitting between them. This CDR3 region has 15 residues. Per germline, CDR1 SGHAT and CDR2 FQNNGV. In nucleotides, the CDR3 is TGTGCCAGCACAGAAGAGGAGCGGGCCAATCAGCCCCAGCATTTT. Translating it yields CASTEEERANQPQHF.

This clonotype was seen once. No conserved phenylalanine or tryptophan ends this CDR3, so it is likely a read error. The chain links TRBV7-2 to TRBJ1-2; TRBD1 might be the D (5 bases). V gave up 1 base and J gave up 3 bases, with 12 bases separating them. From germline, CDR1 is SGHTA and CDR2 FQGNSA. This CDR3 is built from 15 residues. CDR3 sequence reads: CASSLGRALDYGYTL. The CDR3 coding sequence is TGTGCCAGCAGCTTAGGCAGGGCGCTAGACTATGGCTACACCCTC.

This clonotype was detected ten times or more. The chain joins TRBV7-3 to TRBJ1-2; unclear D gene. Per germline, CDR1 SGHTA and CDR2 FQGTGA. V lost 0 bases to trimming and J lost 0 bases, with 8 bases between them. There are 15 residues in the CDR3. CDR3 loop: CASSLTQTTNYGYTF. The CDR3 bases are TGTGCCAGCAGCTTAACCCAGACAACTAACTATGGCTACACCTTC.

DNA for the CDR3: TGCAGCGTTGGGACCGGGGGCACTATCCTTGGCGGGGAGCTGTTTTTT. This translates into CSVGTGGTILGGELFF. The chain joins TRBV29-1 to TRBJ2-2; D tentatively reads TRBD1 or TRBD2 (6 bases each). V was trimmed by 4 bases and J by 7 bases, leaving 22 bases between them. Germline V gene sequence: CDR1 SQVTM, CDR2 ANQGSEA. The CDR3 extends over 16 amino acids.

This clonotype appeared a single time. V is TRBV10-1 and J is TRBJ2-7; 7 nucleotides line up with TRBD1. The V gene's germline CDR1 is WNHNN and CDR2 SYGVQD (reference sequence). V was pared by 8 bases and J by 3 bases, with 10 bases of the junction left unmatched. The CDR3 has 14 residues. Here the CDR3 reads CASFTGTENYEQYF. The CDR3 bases are TGCGCCAGCTTTACCGGGACAGAAAACTACGAGCAGTACTTC.

With regard to this clonotype: A clone one base away is much larger, so this may be a read error. This chain links TRBV6-1 with TRBJ2-1; 8 nucleotides agree with TRBD1. Germline values: CDR1 MNHNS, CDR2 SASEGT. The V gene end was trimmed by 6 bases and the J gene end by 5 bases; junction bases not matched to a gene: 6. The CDR3 is 14 residues long. In DNA, the CDR3 is TGTGCCAGCAGGGGGACAGGACCCCACAATGAGCAGTTCTTC. Translating it yields CASRGTGPHNEQFF.

This clonotype came up many times. One end of the junction is discordant with germline, which a read error may explain. The chain is built from TRBV24-1 and TRBJ2-1, with D perhaps matching TRBD2 (6 bases). CDR3 size: 15 residues. Germline CDR1 reads KGHDR; CDR2 reads SFDVKD. Written as DNA, the CDR3 is TGTGCCACCGGTGATGCGGGCCCCGGGGGTAATGAGCAGTTCTTC. Translated: CATGDAGPGGNEQFF.

This clonotype has more than one count but fewer than ten. CDR3 loop: CASSSLDGTGGYEQYF. The CDR3 region has the DNA TGTGCCAGCAGCTCCCTGGACGGGACAGGGGGCTACGAGCAGTACTTC. The chain employs TRBV7-9 and TRBJ2-7; TRBD1 matches at 11 bases. The V and J ends lost 4 bases and 3 bases, in that order; junction bases with no gene match: 8. From germline, CDR1 is SEHNR and CDR2 FQNEAQ (reference sequence). The CDR3 totals 16 residues. The full variable domain, completed using reference TRBV7-9 and TRBJ2-7, is DTGVSQNPRHKITKRGQNVTFRCDPISEHNRLYWYRQTLGQGPEFLTYFQNEAQLEKSRLLSDRFSAERPKGSFSTLEIQRTEQGDSAMYLCASSSLDGTGGYEQYFGPGTRLTVT.

This clonotype was picked up many times. The chain links TRBV27 to TRBJ2-2, with D uncertain. Trimming removed 5 bases from V and 4 bases from J, with 11 bases in between. Per the germline V gene, CDR1 is MNHEY and CDR2 is SMNVEV (reference sequence). The CDR3 covers 14 residues. DNA for the CDR3: TGTGCCAGCAGTCCAGTATCGGTCACCGGGGAGCTGTTTTTT. This sequence encodes CASSPVSVTGELFF.

CDR3 sequence reads: CASSLEAAARGSEEQYF. The CDR3 coding sequence is TGTGCCAGCAGCTTAGAGGCAGCCGCGCGGGGGAGTGAGGAGCAGTACTTC. V usage is TRBV11-3 and J usage is TRBJ2-7, with TRBD2 identical over 7 bases. V lost 0 bases to trimming and J lost 7 bases; unmatched junction nucleotides: 15. The CDR3 sequence is 17 residues long. The germline CDR1 and CDR2 sequences are SGHNT and YENEEA.

This clonotype was seen repeatedly, ten times or more. The rearrangement links TRBV18 to TRBJ2-3; 11 positions match TRBD1. There are 15 residues in the CDR3. V lost 5 bases and J lost 4; bases outside the gene matches: 5. CDR1 is KGHSH, CDR2 LQKENI, per germline. The CDR3 is CASSARTGGADTQYF. The CDR3 bases are TGTGCCAGCTCAGCCCGGACAGGGGGCGCAGATACGCAGTATTTT.

This clonotype was seen a few times. The chain has TRBV5-4 and TRBJ2-7; D could derive from TRBD1 or TRBD2 (5 bases each). The CDR3 runs to 12 residues. Per the germline V gene, CDR1 is SGHNT and CDR2 is YYREEE (reference sequence). Deletions cut 4 bases from V and 6 bases from J, with 11 bases between. This chain's CDR3 is CASSLGTSEQYF. DNA for the CDR3: TGTGCCAGCAGCCTGGGGACCTCCGAGCAGTACTTC.

V and J are TRBV7-2 and TRBJ2-2; TRBD1 matches at 7 bases. Trimming at V came to 0 bases and at J to 13 bases, leaving 2 bases not matched to a gene. This CDR3 is built from 12 residues. Germline assignment: CDR1 SGHTA and CDR2 FQGNSA. CDR3 in DNA: TGTGCCAGCAGCTTAGCGAACAGGGGGCTGTTTTTT. The encoded protein is CASSLANRGLFF.

This CDR3 reads CASRRTSGGYNNEQFF. For the CDR3, the DNA is TGTGCCAGCAGAAGGACTAGCGGGGGGTACAACAATGAGCAGTTCTTC. The V and J genes are TRBV6-2 or TRBV6-3 and TRBJ2-1; 14 bases match TRBD2. V shed 6 bases and J 5 bases; nucleotides not matched to a gene: 6. Germline CDR1 reads MNHEY; CDR2 reads SVGEGT. CDR3 length equals 16 residues.

As concerns this clonotype: Given the absence of the conserved phenylalanine or tryptophan at the CDR3 end, a read error is likely. The rearrangement uses TRBV7-8 and TRBJ1-5; perhaps TRBD1 as D (6 bases). V gave up 6 bases and J gave up 6 bases, with 18 bases separating them. This CDR3 region has 15 residues. Germline V gene lookup returns CDR1 SGHVS and CDR2 FQNEAQ. CDR3 in amino acids: CASRLTRGAGQPQHS. CDR3 nucleotide sequence: TGTGCCAGCAGGCTGACCCGGGGGGCAGGTCAGCCCCAGCATTCT.

This clonotype was counted many times. J is TRBJ1-5 and V is TRBV4-2, with D unclear. V gave up 1 base and J gave up 0 bases, with 13 bases separating them. This CDR3 is 17 amino acids long. Germline V CDR1 and CDR2: LGHNA, YNFKEQ. CDR3 sequence reads: CASSQGFYSYSNQPQHF. CDR3 DNA: TGTGCCAGCAGCCAAGGGTTTTACAGCTATAGCAATCAGCCCCAGCATTTT.

The V and J genes are TRBV24-1 and TRBJ1-6, with 10 nucleotides matching TRBD1. Losses at the gene ends were 3 bases for V and 10 bases for J; bases not matched to a gene: 5. CDR3 length equals 15 residues. Germline V lookup: CDR1 KGHDR, CDR2 SFDVKD. The CDR3 reads CATSDPGQGQSPLHF. The CDR3 DNA is TGTGCCACCAGTGATCCGGGACAGGGGCAATCACCCCTCCACTTT.

On this clonotype itself: Its ends do not fully match the called genes, so a read error is possible. The chain couples TRBV6-1 to TRBJ2-7; D is unresolved. This CDR3 spans 12 amino acids. Germline assignment: CDR1 MNHNS and CDR2 SASEGT. Here the CDR3 reads CVSSLTSYEQYF. Written as DNA, the CDR3 is TGTGTCAGCAGTTTAACCTCCTACGAGCAGTACTTC.

This chain joins TRBV6-1 and TRBJ2-3; D is possibly TRBD2 (7 bases). The ends were cut back, 2 bases at V and 4 bases at J, with 34 bases in the middle. This CDR3 is built from 22 residues. Per germline, CDR1 MNHNS and CDR2 SASEGT. CDR3 nucleotide sequence: TGTGCCAGCAGTGAAAGGAAAAGGGGGGGCCCTGGGACATCGTTACGGGCAGATACGCAGTATTTT. Amino acid sequence: CASSERKRGGPGTSLRADTQYF.

This clonotype appeared many times. This chain links TRBV9 with TRBJ1-2, with D perhaps TRBD1 (5 bases). This CDR3 has 14 amino acids. The germline CDR1 and CDR2 sequences are SGDLS and YYNGEE. Trimming took off 0 bases at V and 6 bases at J, with 12 bases between the two ends. CDR3 residues: CASSVGSGIDGYTF. For the CDR3, the DNA is TGTGCCAGCAGCGTAGGATCAGGGATTGATGGCTACACCTTC.